This TCR beta chain appears in the sequencing data of a study of graft-versus-host responses after intestinal transplantation. Findings of the study overall: Among circulating GvH clones, peak levels were associated with early post-transplant declines in HvG clones.

Comments on this clone: Its cognate antigen is unknown.

Data came from immunoSEQ multiplex PCR; TCRdb stores just in-frame clones and leaves some out. The repertoire has 80,000 to 95,000 clones, around 90% of them found once; the top ten carry under 6.5%. CDR1 is SNHLY, CDR2 FYNNEI, per germline. Trimming took off 8 bases at V and 4 bases at J, with 11 bases between the two ends. The CDR3 runs 12 residues. V is TRBV2 and J is TRBJ1-2, with a possible D match to TRBD1 (6 bases). This sample comprised unstimulated CD8+ T cells sorted from spleen or lymph node cells, obtained before intestinal transplant. This clonotype was sampled from a human donor who received an intestinal transplant. The CDR3 is CASGGGTYGYTF. CDR3 sequence (DNA): TGTGCCAGCGGGGGCGGGACCTATGGCTACACCTTC.